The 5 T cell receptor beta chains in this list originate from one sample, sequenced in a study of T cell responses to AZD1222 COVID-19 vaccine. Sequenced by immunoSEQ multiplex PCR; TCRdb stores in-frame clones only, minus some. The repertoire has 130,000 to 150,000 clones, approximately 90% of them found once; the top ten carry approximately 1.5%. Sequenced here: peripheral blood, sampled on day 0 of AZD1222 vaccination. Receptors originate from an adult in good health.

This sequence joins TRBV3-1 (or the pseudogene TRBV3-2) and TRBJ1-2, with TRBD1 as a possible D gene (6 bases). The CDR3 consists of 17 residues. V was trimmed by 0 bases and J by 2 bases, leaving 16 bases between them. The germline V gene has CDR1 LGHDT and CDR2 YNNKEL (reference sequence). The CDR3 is CASSQERVGGLNYGYTF. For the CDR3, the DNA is TGTGCCAGCAGCCAAGAACGGGTAGGGGGATTGAACTATGGCTACACCTTC.

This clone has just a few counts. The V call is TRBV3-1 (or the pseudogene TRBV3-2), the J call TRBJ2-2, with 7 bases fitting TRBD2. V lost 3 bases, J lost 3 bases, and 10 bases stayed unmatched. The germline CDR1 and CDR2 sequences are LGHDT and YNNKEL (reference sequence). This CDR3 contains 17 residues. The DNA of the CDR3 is TGTGCCAGCAGCCACCGATTACCGGGAGGCTACACCGGGGAGCTGTTTTTT. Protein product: CASSHRLPGGYTGELFF.

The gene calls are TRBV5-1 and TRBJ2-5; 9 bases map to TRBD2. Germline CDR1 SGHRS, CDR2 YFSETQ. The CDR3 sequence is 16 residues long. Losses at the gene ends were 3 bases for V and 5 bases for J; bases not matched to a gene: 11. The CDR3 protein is CASSSNPGLARETQYF. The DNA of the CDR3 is TGCGCCAGCAGCTCGAACCCGGGACTAGCAAGGGAGACCCAGTACTTC.

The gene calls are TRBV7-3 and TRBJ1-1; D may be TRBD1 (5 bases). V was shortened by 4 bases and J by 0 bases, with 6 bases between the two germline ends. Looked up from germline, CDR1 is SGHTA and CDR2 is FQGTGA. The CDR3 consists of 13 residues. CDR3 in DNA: TGTGCCAGCAGCTCACAGGTGAACACTGAAGCTTTCTTT. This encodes CASSSQVNTEAFF.

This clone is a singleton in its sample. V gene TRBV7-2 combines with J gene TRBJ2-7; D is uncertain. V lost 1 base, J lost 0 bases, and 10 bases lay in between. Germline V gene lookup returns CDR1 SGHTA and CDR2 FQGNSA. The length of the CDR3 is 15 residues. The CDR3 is CASSLGSSGSYEQYF. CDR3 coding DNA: TGTGCCAGCAGCTTAGGAAGTTCAGGCTCCTACGAGCAGTACTTC.